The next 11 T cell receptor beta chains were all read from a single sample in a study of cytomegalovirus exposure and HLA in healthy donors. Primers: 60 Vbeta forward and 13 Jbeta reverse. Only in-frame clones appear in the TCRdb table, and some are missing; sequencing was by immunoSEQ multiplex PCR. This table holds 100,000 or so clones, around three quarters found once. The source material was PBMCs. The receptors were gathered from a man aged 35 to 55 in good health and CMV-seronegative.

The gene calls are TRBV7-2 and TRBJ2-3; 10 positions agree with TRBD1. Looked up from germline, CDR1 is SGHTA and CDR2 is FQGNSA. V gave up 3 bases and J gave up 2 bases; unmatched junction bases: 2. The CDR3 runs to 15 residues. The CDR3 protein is CASSLGQGFTDTQYF. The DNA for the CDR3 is TGTGCCAGCAGCTTGGGACAGGGGTTCACAGATACGCAGTATTTT. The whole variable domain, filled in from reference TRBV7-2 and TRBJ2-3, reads GAGVSQSPSNKVTEKGKDVELRCDPISGHTALYWYRQSLGQGLEFLIYFQGNSAPDKSGLPSDRFSAERTGGSVSTLTIQRTQQEDSAVYLCASSLGQGFTDTQYFGPGTRLTVL.

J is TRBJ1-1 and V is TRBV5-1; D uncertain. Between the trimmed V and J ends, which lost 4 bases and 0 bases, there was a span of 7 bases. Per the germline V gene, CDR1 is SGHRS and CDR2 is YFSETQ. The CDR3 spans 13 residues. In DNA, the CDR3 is TGCGCCAGCAGCAATCCAATGAACACTGAAGCTTTCTTT. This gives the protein CASSNPMNTEAFF.

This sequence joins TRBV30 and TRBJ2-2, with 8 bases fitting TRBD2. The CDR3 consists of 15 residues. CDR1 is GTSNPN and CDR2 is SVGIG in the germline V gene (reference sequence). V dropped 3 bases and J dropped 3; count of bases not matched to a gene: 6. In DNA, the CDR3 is TGTGCCTGGAGCTCCGGGACTAGTCACACCGGGGAGCTGTTTTTT. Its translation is CAWSSGTSHTGELFF. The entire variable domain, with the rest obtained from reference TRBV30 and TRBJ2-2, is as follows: SQTIHQWPATLVQPVGSPLSLECTVEGTSNPNLYWYRQAAGRGLQLLFYSVGIGQISSEVPQNLSASRPQDRQFILSSKKLLLSDSGFYLCAWSSGTSHTGELFFGEGSRLTVL.

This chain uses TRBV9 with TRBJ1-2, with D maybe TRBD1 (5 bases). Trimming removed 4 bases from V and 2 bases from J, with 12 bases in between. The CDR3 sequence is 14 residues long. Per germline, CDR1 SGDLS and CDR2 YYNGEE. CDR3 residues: CASSPPTENYGYTF. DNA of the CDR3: TGTGCCAGCAGCCCCCCGACAGAGAACTATGGCTACACCTTC.

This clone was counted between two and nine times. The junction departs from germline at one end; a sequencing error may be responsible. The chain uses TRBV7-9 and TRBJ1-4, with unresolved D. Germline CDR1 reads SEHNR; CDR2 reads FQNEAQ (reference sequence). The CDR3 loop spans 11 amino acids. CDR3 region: CSSLGGEKLFF. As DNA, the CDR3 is TGTTCCAGCTTGGGAGGAGAAAAACTGTTTTTT.

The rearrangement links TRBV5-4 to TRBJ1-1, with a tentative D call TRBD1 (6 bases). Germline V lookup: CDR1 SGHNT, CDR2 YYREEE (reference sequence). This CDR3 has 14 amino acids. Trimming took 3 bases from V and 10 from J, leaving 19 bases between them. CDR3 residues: CASSSGGAINRAFF. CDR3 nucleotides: TGTGCCAGCAGCTCGGGGGGGGCGATTAACCGAGCTTTCTTT. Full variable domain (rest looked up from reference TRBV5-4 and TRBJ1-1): ETGVTQSPTHLIKTRGQQVTLRCSSQSGHNTVSWYQQALGQGPQFIFQYYREEENGRGNFPPRFSGLQFPNYSSELNVNALELDDSALYLCASSSGGAINRAFFGQGTRLTVV.

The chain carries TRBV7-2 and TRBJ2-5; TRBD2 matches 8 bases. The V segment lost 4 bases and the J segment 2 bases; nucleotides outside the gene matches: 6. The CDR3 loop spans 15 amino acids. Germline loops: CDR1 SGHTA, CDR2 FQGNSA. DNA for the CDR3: TGTGCCAGCAGCTCCCCGGTAGCGGGACAAGAGACCCAGTACTTC. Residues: CASSSPVAGQETQYF.

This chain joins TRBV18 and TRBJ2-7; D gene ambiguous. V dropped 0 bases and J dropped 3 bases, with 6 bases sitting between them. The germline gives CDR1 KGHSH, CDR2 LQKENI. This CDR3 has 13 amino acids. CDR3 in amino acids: CASSPPGDYEQYV. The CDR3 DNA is TGTGCCAGCTCACCACCGGGTGACTACGAGCAGTACGTC.

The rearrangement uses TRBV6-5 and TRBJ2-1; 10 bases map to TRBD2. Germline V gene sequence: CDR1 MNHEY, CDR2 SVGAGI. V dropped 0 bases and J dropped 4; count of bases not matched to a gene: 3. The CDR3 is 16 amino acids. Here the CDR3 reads CASSYSSSGGYNEQFF. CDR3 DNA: TGTGCCAGCAGTTACTCATCTAGCGGGGGTTACAATGAGCAGTTCTTC.

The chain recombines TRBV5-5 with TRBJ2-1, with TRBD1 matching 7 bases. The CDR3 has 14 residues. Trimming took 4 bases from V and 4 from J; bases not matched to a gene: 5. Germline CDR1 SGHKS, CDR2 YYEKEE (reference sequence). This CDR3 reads CASSQTGLYNEQFF. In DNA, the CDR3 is TGTGCCAGCAGCCAGACAGGGCTTTACAATGAGCAGTTCTTC.

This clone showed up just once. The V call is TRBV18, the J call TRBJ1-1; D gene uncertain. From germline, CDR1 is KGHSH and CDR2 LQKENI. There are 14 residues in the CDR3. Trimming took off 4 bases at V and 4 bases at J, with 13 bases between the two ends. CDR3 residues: CASSQEGFSTEAFF. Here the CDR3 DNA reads TGTGCCAGCTCACAAGAGGGTTTTAGCACTGAAGCTTTCTTT.